A single sample gave rise to the 30 T cell receptor beta chains below, sequenced in a study of T-cell reconstitution after alpha-beta-depleted transplantation in children. The library targeted TCRbeta and was prepared with unique molecular identifiers. MiXCR was run by TCRdb on the PCR reads, yielding one entry per CDR3 protein. The sample lists fewer than 150,000 distinct CDR3 sequences, about 9.5% occurring once. Sequences were derived from PBMCs, mostly from graft donor cells, sampled 180 days after TCRalphabeta/CD19-depleted stem cell transplant. The receptors shown here come from a girl under three years old who had a stem cell transplant for combined immunodeficiency, so the T cells may come from the graft donor.

The table lists this clonotype with a few counts. J is TRBJ1-6 and V is TRBV20-1, with D uncertain. Germline values: CDR1 DFQATT, CDR2 SNEGSKA (reference sequence). The CDR3 length is 11 residues. Trimming took off 6 bases at V and 13 bases at J, with 13 bases between the two ends. The CDR3 loop reads CSARGPRPLHF. The CDR3 DNA sequence: TGCAGTGCCCGAGGGCCTCGCCCCCTCCACTTT.

The gene calls are TRBV6-5 and TRBJ2-5, with 12 bases matching TRBD2. V lost 4 bases to trimming and J lost 5 bases; unmatched junction nucleotides: 8. CDR1 is MNHEY and CDR2 is SVGAGI in the germline V gene. CDR3 length equals 16 residues. The CDR3, as DNA: TGTGCCAGCAGTTCGACTAGCGGGGGAACCCTGGAGACCCAGTACTTC. Translation: CASSSTSGGTLETQYF.

The chain uses TRBV5-4 and TRBJ2-2, with 11 bases that match TRBD2. In germline, CDR1 is SGHNT, CDR2 YYREEE (reference sequence). The CDR3 covers 16 residues. Germline trimming cut 4 bases from V and 5 bases from J; bases unmatched to any gene: 7. The CDR3 region has the DNA TGTGCCAGCAGCCCTCTTAGCGGGAGGGCAACCGGGGAGCTGTTTTTT. Protein sequence: CASSPLSGRATGELFF.

The chain employs TRBV10-3 and TRBJ2-5, with D perhaps given as TRBD1 or TRBD2 (5 bases each). CDR1 is ENHRY and CDR2 is SYGVKD in the germline V gene. Trimming shortened V by 3 bases and J by 7 bases, and 15 bases separated the two germline ends. The CDR3 contains 14 residues. CDR3 in DNA: TGTGCCATCAGTGAATTTGGGGGTACAGGGACCCAGTACTTC. Translation gives CAISEFGGTGTQYF.

CDR3 in amino acids: CASTGGSLTDTQYF. CDR3 nucleotides: TGTGCCAGCACGGGCGGGAGTTTGACAGATACGCAGTATTTT. The chain recombines TRBV27 with TRBJ2-3, with 7 positions matching TRBD2. The CDR3 is 14 residues long. Per germline, CDR1 MNHEY and CDR2 SMNVEV (reference sequence). The V gene end was trimmed by 7 bases and the J gene end by 3 bases; junction bases not matched to a gene: 7.

The V and J genes are TRBV27 and TRBJ2-7, with TRBD1 matching over 7 bases. V trimming: 5 bases; J trimming: 5 bases; junction bases outside the gene matches: 0. This CDR3 spans 11 amino acids. The germline V gene encodes CDR1 MNHEY and CDR2 SMNVEV (reference sequence). The CDR3 nucleotides are TGTGCCAGCAGTGACAGGGACGAGCAGTACTTC. Its protein product is CASSDRDEQYF.

This clonotype was counted ten times or more. The rearrangement uses TRBV12-3 or TRBV12-4 and TRBJ1-6; a weak D match, TRBD1 (5 bases). CDR3 length equals 14 residues. Deletions cut 2 bases from V and 9 bases from J, with 11 bases between. DNA for the CDR3: TGTGCCAGCAGTTTAACGGGGGGGAGTTCACCCCTCCACTTT. Its protein is CASSLTGGSSPLHF.

CDR3 coding DNA: TGTGCCATCAAGGGCCCGGGGCGTGAGGAGACCCAGTACTTC. This encodes CAIKGPGREETQYF. The genes are TRBV10-3 and TRBJ2-5; perhaps D is TRBD1 or TRBD2 (5 bases each). The length of the CDR3 is 14 residues. V lost 7 bases to trimming and J lost 5 bases, with 17 bases between them. Germline CDR1 and CDR2: ENHRY and SYGVKD.

The genes are TRBV6-4 and TRBJ1-6; D unclear. Germline lookup yields CDR1 MRHNA and CDR2 SNTAGT. V was trimmed by 6 bases and J by 8 bases, leaving 11 bases between them. The CDR3 sequence is 13 residues long. The CDR3 nucleotides read TGTGCCAGCAGCCTTGGCGGGTATTCACCCCTCCACTTT. Translated: CASSLGGYSPLHF.

The V and J genes are TRBV10-3 and TRBJ1-1; weak D call: TRBD1 (5 bases). This CDR3 is 19 amino acids long. Germline CDR1 ENHRY, CDR2 SYGVKD. Trimming pared 0 bases from V and 1 base from J, leaving 21 bases between. CDR3 sequence (DNA): TGTGCCATCAGTGAGTCTAGGTTACTAAGAGACAGCGGGAACACTGAAGCTTTCTTT. This translates into CAISESRLLRDSGNTEAFF.

The table lists this clonotype with a few counts. The junction does not match germline at one end; this may be a read error. The J gene is TRBJ2-7, the V gene TRBV6-1, with D possibly TRBD1 on 5 matching bases. CDR3 length: 14 residues. Germline CDR1 is MNHNS and CDR2 is SASEGT. CDR3 residues: CASIEQVGSYEQYF. The CDR3 DNA reads as TGTGCCAGCATTGAACAGGTGGGCTCCTACGAGCAGTACTTC.

Concerning this clonotype itself: This clone may be a read error of a much larger clone one base away. The chain has TRBV5-1 and TRBJ2-1, with D uncertain. Between the trimmed V and J ends, which lost 0 bases and 0 bases, there was a span of 10 bases. Germline V gene data show CDR1 as SGHRS and CDR2 as YFSETQ. The CDR3 consists of 16 residues. The CDR3 DNA reads as TGCGCCAGCAGCTTGGGGGTCCATTTCTCCTACAATGAGCAGTTCTTC. Translated: CASSLGVHFSYNEQFF.

This clonotype was counted between two and nine times. The J gene is TRBJ2-7, the V gene TRBV28, with 9 bases lining up with TRBD1. V lost 5 bases and J lost 4; bases outside the gene matches: 9. The CDR3 spans 15 residues. CDR1 is MDHEN and CDR2 is SYDVKM in the germline V gene. CDR3 protein: CASSVDRGIEYEQYF. The DNA of the CDR3 is TGTGCCAGCAGTGTGGACAGGGGTATAGAGTACGAGCAGTACTTC.

This clonotype has ten or more counts. V and J are TRBV18 and TRBJ2-2; TRBD1 matches at 7 bases. The CDR3 runs to 17 residues. Germline-derived CDR1 and CDR2 are KGHSH and LQKENI. V trimming: 3 bases; J trimming: 0 bases; junction bases outside the gene matches: 7. The CDR3 bases are TGTGCCAGCTCACCCCCGGGACAGTTCGCGAACACCGGGGAGCTGTTTTTT. As protein: CASSPPGQFANTGELFF.

This clonotype was seen a handful of times. The chain is built from TRBV20-1 and TRBJ2-7, with 8 bases aligning to TRBD2. This CDR3 region has 12 residues. CDR1 and CDR2 (germline): DFQATT, SNEGSKA (reference sequence). In DNA form, the CDR3 reads TGCAGCCGCGGGGGGTTCTCCTACGAGCAGTACTTC. It codes for CSRGGFSYEQYF.

The rearrangement links TRBV30 to TRBJ2-4; possibly TRBD1 for D (7 bases). CDR1 is GTSNPN and CDR2 is SVGIG in the germline V gene (reference sequence). CDR3 length equals 16 residues. Trimming pared 3 bases from V and 0 bases from J, leaving 15 bases between. CDR3 sequence: CAWRARGVLAKNIQYF. CDR3 DNA sequence: TGTGCCTGGAGAGCCAGGGGGGTCCTAGCCAAAAACATTCAGTACTTC.

Many counts were recorded for this clonotype. The V gene is TRBV24-1, the J gene TRBJ2-1; D possibly corresponds to TRBD1 (5 bases). CDR3 size: 13 residues. Germline CDR1 KGHDR, CDR2 SFDVKD. Trimming removed 2 bases at V and 13 bases at J, with 14 bases between. CDR3 nucleotides: TGTGCCACCAGTGATTCAGGGTCCCGCGTCCAGTTCTTC. Its protein is CATSDSGSRVQFF.

V and J are TRBV27 and TRBJ2-7, with TRBD1 matching over 8 bases. The CDR3 length is 13 residues. CDR1 MNHEY and CDR2 SMNVEV come from the germline V gene (reference sequence). The V segment lost 5 bases and the J segment 6 bases; nucleotides outside the gene matches: 6. CDR3 DNA: TGTGCCAGCAGTATTTCACAGGGGGGCGAGCAGTACTTC. This sequence encodes CASSISQGGEQYF.

The chain recombines TRBV5-1 with TRBJ2-5; D may be TRBD2 (6 bases). CDR1 is SGHRS and CDR2 is YFSETQ in the germline V gene. The CDR3 contains 16 residues. V lost 0 bases and J lost 5, with 17 bases in between. Written as DNA, the CDR3 is TGCGCCAGCAGCTTGGAGGGGACGGGGGATCGGGAGACCCAGTACTTC. Translating gives CASSLEGTGDRETQYF.

This chain connects TRBV27 to TRBJ1-1; D gene ambiguous. CDR1 and CDR2 from the germline V gene are MNHEY and SMNVEV (reference sequence). Trimming stripped 3 bases from V and 0 bases from J, with 5 bases between. The CDR3 runs 13 residues. CDR3 sequence reads: CASSFFMNTEAFF. The DNA of the CDR3 is TGTGCCAGCAGTTTCTTCATGAACACTGAAGCTTTCTTT.

J is TRBJ1-5 and V is TRBV12-3 or TRBV12-4; D is possibly TRBD1 (6 bases). The CDR3 has 15 residues. Trimming left V 3 bases short and J 4 bases short, with 13 bases between. The CDR3 here is CASSLSRRGNQPQHF. CDR3 nucleotides: TGTGCCAGCAGTTTGTCACGGAGGGGGAATCAGCCCCAGCATTTT.

The V call is TRBV20-1, the J call TRBJ2-1; 13 bases align to TRBD2. V dropped 1 base and J dropped 7; count of bases not matched to a gene: 19. The CDR3 runs to 20 residues. Germline-derived CDR1 and CDR2 are DFQATT and SNEGSKA (reference sequence). The CDR3 sequence is CSARGTSGSRGFGIGNEQFF. The CDR3 coding sequence is TGCAGTGCTAGAGGGACTAGCGGGAGCCGTGGTTTTGGTATCGGTAATGAGCAGTTCTTC.

The table lists this clonotype with a few counts. The chain carries TRBV7-9 and TRBJ2-7, with 8 bases identical to TRBD2. Germline V gene sequence: CDR1 SEHNR, CDR2 FQNEAQ (reference sequence). The CDR3 runs 13 residues. Trimming removed 5 bases from V and 4 bases from J; junction bases left unmatched: 4. For the CDR3, the DNA is TGTGCCAGCAGCCCCGGGGGGGAATACGAGCAGTACTTC. Translated, it gives CASSPGGEYEQYF.

This clonotype has a handful of counts. This chain links TRBV7-9 with TRBJ2-1, with a possible D match to TRBD2 (6 bases). In germline, CDR1 is SEHNR, CDR2 FQNEAQ (reference sequence). Trimming removed 5 bases from V and 4 bases from J, with 15 bases in between. This CDR3 comprises 15 residues. CDR3 coding DNA: TGTGCCAGCAGCCGCATGGGAGGTGCATACAATGAGCAGTTCTTC. This gives the protein CASSRMGGAYNEQFF. Full variable domain (missing parts from reference TRBV7-9 and TRBJ2-1): DTGVSQNPRHKITKRGQNVTFRCDPISEHNRLYWYRQTLGQGPEFLTYFQNEAQLEKSRLLSDRFSAERPKGSFSTLEIQRTEQGDSAMYLCASSRMGGAYNEQFFGPGTRLTVL.

The sample holds many counts of this clonotype. The CDR3 DNA sequence: TGTGCCAGCAGCCCCGGGACACTACAGTTCTTC. This gives the protein CASSPGTLQFF. The rearrangement uses TRBV12-3 or TRBV12-4 and TRBJ2-1, with D possibly TRBD1 on 6 matching bases. Deletions cut 6 bases from V and 13 bases from J, with 13 bases between. The CDR3 runs to 11 residues.

In its sample, this clonotype was seen many times. This chain joins TRBV29-1 and TRBJ2-1, with 7 bases fitting TRBD2. Germline V CDR1 and CDR2: SQVTM, ANQGSEA. The V segment lost 7 bases and the J segment 12 bases; nucleotides outside the gene matches: 15. The CDR3 is 13 residues long. The DNA of the CDR3 is TGCAGCGCCGCCGGGACTATGAATAGGGTGCAGTTCTTC. Translated, it gives CSAAGTMNRVQFF.

J is TRBJ2-1 and V is TRBV5-1; perhaps TRBD1 as D (6 bases). The CDR3 is 15 amino acids. The germline gives CDR1 SGHRS, CDR2 YFSETQ. The germline V and J ends were trimmed by 1 base and 7 bases, with 15 bases remaining between them. The CDR3: CASSLLTQGSNEQFF. In DNA, the CDR3 is TGCGCCAGCAGCTTGCTCACACAGGGTTCGAATGAGCAGTTCTTC.

V usage is TRBV10-3 and J usage is TRBJ2-1; D remains unclear. Germline V gene sequence: CDR1 ENHRY, CDR2 SYGVKD. This CDR3 has 14 residues. Trimming left V 3 bases short and J 8 bases short, with 14 bases between. The CDR3 region is CAISESAALDEQFF. The CDR3, as DNA: TGTGCCATCAGTGAATCTGCTGCTCTAGATGAGCAGTTCTTC.

This chain uses TRBV28 with TRBJ2-5, with D maybe TRBD1 (6 bases). CDR1 is MDHEN and CDR2 is SYDVKM in the germline V gene. Deletions cut 5 bases from V and 5 bases from J, with 15 bases between. The CDR3 consists of 14 residues. CDR3 residues: CASSLYRVGETQYF. For the CDR3, the DNA is TGTGCCAGCAGTCTCTACAGGGTTGGGGAGACCCAGTACTTC.

The chain carries TRBV18 and TRBJ1-1; D is unresolved. Germline assignment: CDR1 KGHSH and CDR2 LQKENI. The V and J ends lost 2 bases and 2 bases respectively, with 21 bases between them. The CDR3 totals 18 residues. The CDR3 protein is CASSPLNNLYRPNTEAFF. CDR3 DNA sequence: TGTGCCAGCTCACCATTAAACAACCTCTACAGACCTAACACTGAAGCTTTCTTT.